The entry below gives a single TCR beta chain sequence along with its context. Treatment meaning: about 20 received Ad26.COV2.S at low or high dose, single or two shots; 5 received placebo; per-sample allocation not given. Sampling happened 63 days after the first vaccine or placebo injection. Boston hosted the donor, who was an adult aged 18-55 years. Sequencing was performed with immunoSEQ multiplex PCR; in TCRdb, only in-frame clones are kept and a portion is missing. The sample yields more than 350,000 clones, about 93% seen once. The data are from a study of Ad26.COV2.S vaccination and SARS-CoV-2 variants. The overall study: Dosing was one shot or two shots 56 days apart.

From germline, CDR1 is DFQATT and CDR2 SNEGSKA (reference sequence). V shed 3 bases and J 5 bases; nucleotides not matched to a gene: 13. The CDR3 length is 17 residues. The rearrangement joins TRBV20-1 to TRBJ2-5; 12 bases are shared with TRBD2. This TCR derives from a person between 18 and 65 years old who received the Ad26.COV2.S COVID-19 vaccine or a placebo. Source: peripheral blood, taken in a trial of Ad26.COV2.S vaccine versus placebo. The CDR3: CSASLGLAGGSLETQYF. The CDR3 DNA reads as TGCAGTGCTAGTTTAGGGCTAGCGGGAGGGAGTTTGGAGACCCAGTACTTC.